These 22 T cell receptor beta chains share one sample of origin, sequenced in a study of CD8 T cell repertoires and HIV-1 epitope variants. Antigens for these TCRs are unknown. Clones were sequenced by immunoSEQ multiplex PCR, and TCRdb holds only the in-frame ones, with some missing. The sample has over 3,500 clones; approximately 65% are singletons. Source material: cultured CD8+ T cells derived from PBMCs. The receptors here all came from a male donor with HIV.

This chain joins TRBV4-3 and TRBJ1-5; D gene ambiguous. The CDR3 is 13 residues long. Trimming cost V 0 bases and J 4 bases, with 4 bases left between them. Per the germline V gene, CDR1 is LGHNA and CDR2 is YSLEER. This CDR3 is CASSQEVNQPQHF. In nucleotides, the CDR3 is TGCGCCAGCAGCCAAGAGGTGAATCAGCCCCAGCATTTT.

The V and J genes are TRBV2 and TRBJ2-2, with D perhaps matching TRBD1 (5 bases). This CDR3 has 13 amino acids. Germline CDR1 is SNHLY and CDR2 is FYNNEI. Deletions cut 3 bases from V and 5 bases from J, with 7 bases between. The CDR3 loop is CASSDRATGELFF. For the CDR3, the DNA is TGTGCCAGCAGTGACAGGGCTACCGGGGAGCTGTTTTTT.

Written as DNA, the CDR3 is TGCGCCAGCAGCCAAGCTTTGGGAGGGGACGAGCAGTACTTC. Its translation: CASSQALGGDEQYF. The rearrangement links TRBV4-1 to TRBJ2-7, with 7 positions matching TRBD2. The J segment lost 5 bases and the V segment lost 1 base, leaving 5 bases of the junction unmatched. The length of the CDR3 is 14 residues. In germline, CDR1 is MGHRA, CDR2 YSYEKL.

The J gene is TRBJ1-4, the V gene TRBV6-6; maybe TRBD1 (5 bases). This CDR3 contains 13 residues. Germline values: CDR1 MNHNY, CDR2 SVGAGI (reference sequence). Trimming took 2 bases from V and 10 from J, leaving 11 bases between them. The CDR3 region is CASSYKWGLKLFF. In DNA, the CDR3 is TGTGCCAGCAGTTACAAATGGGGACTAAAACTGTTTTTT.

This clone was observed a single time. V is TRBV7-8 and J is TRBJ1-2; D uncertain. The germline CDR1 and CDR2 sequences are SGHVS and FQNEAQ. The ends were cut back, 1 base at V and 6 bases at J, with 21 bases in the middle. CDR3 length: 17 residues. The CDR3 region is CASSLGVLGTLRDGYTF. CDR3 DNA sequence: TGTGCCAGCAGCTTAGGCGTTCTAGGAACCTTACGCGATGGCTACACCTTC.

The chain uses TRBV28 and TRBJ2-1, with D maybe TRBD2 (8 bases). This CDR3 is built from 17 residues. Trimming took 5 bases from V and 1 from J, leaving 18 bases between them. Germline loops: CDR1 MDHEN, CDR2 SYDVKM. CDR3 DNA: TGTGCCAGCAGTCCCCGGGAGGGGGCTAGATCCTACAATGAGCAGTTCTTC. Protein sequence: CASSPREGARSYNEQFF. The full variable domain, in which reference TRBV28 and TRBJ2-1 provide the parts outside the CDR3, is DVKVTQSSRYLVKRTGEKVFLECVQDMDHENMFWYRQDPGLGLRLIYFSYDVKMKEKGDIPEGYSVSREKKERFSLILESASTNQTSMYLCASSPREGARSYNEQFFGPGTRLTVL.

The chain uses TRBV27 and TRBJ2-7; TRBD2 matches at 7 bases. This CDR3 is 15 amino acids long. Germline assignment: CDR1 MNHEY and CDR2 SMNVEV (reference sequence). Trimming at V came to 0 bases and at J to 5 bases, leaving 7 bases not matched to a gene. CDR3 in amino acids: CASSLSGGSGDEQYF. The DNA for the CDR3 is TGTGCCAGCAGTTTATCGGGCGGGAGCGGCGACGAGCAGTACTTC.

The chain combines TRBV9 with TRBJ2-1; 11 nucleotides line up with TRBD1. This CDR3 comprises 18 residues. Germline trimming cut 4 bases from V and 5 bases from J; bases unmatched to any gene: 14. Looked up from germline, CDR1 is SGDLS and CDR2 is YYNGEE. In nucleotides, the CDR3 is TGTGCCAGCAGCTACGCCGCTGGGGGACAGGGGGGGCACAATGAGCAGTTCTTC. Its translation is CASSYAAGGQGGHNEQFF.

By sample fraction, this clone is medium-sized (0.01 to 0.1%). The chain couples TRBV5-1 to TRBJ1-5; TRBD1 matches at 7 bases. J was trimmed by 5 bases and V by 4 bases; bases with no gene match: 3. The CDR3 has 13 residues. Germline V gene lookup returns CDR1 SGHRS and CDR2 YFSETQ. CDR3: CASSPTGHQPQHF. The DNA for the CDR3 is TGCGCCAGCAGCCCGACAGGGCATCAGCCCCAGCATTTT. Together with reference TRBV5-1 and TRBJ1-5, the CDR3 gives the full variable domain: KAGVTQTPRYLIKTRGQQVTLSCSPISGHRSVSWYQQTPGQGLQFLFEYFSETQRNKGNFPGRFSGRQFSNSRSEMNVSTLELGDSALYLCASSPTGHQPQHFGDGTRLSIL.

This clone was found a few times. CDR3 sequence (DNA): TGTGCCAGCAGTTCTACATCGACTAGCGGAGACACAGATACGCAGTATTTT. Protein product: CASSSTSTSGDTDTQYF. The genes are TRBV27 and TRBJ2-3; 9 bases map to TRBD2. The CDR3 length is 17 residues. The germline V gene has CDR1 MNHEY and CDR2 SMNVEV (reference sequence). V lost 4 bases to trimming and J lost 2 bases; unmatched junction nucleotides: 10.

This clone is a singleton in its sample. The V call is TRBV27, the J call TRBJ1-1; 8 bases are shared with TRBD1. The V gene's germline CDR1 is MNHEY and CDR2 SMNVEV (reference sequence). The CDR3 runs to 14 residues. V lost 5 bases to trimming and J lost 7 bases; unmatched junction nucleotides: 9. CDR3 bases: TGTGCCAGCAGTCCCCGGACAGGGAGGTATGAAGCTTTCTTT. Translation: CASSPRTGRYEAFF.

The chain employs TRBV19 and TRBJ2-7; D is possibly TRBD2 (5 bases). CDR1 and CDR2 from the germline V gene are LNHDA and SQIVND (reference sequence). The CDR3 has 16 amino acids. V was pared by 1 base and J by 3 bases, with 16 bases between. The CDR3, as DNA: TGTGCCAGTAGTATAGCAGCCGGGGTCCAACTCTACGAGCAGTACTTC. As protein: CASSIAAGVQLYEQYF.

CDR3: CASWTLLGGNTEAFF. The CDR3 coding sequence is TGTGCCAGCTGGACCCTCCTCGGGGGGAACACTGAAGCTTTCTTT. The gene calls are TRBV28 and TRBJ1-1, with D possibly being TRBD1 (5 bases). Germline V lookup: CDR1 MDHEN, CDR2 SYDVKM. The CDR3 is 15 amino acids. The V and J ends lost 8 bases and 1 base respectively, with 17 bases between them.

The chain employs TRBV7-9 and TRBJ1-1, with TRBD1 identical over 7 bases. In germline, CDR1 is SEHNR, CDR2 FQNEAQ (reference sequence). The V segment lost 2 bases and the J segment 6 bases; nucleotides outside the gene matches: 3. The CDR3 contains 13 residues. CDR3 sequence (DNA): TGTGCCAGCAGCTTACCAGGGGGGTCTGAAGCTTTCTTT. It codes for CASSLPGGSEAFF.

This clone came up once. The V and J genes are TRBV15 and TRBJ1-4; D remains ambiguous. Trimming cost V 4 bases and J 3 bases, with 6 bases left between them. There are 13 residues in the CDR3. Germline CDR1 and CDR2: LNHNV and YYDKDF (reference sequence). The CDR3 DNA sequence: TGTGCCACCAGCATCGGACCTAATGAAAAACTGTTTTTT. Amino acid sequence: CATSIGPNEKLFF.

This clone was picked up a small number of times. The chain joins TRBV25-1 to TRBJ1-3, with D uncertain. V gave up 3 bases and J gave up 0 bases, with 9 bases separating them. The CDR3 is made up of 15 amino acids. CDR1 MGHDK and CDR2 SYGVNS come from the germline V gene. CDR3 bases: TGTGCCAGCAGTGATTTTGGCAGCTCTGGAAACACCATATATTTT. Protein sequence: CASSDFGSSGNTIYF.

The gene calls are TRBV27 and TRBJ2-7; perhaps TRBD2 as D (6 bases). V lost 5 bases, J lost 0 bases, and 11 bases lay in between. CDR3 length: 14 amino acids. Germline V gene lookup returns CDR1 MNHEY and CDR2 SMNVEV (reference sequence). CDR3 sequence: CASSPLAYSYEQYF. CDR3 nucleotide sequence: TGTGCCAGCAGTCCTCTAGCGTACTCCTACGAGCAGTACTTC.

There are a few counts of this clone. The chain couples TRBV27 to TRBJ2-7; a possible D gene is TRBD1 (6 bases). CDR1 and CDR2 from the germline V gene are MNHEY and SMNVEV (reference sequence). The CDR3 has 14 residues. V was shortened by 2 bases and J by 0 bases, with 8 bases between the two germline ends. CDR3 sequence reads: CASSLRDTSYEQYF. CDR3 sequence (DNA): TGTGCCAGCAGTTTAAGGGACACCTCCTACGAGCAGTACTTC.

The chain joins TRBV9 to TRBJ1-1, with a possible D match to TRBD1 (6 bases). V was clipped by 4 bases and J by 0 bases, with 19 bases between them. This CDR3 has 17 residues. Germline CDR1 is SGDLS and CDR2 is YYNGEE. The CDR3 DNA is TGTGCCAGCAGCTTCCACAGGGACGGGGGGTTGAACACTGAAGCTTTCTTT. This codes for CASSFHRDGGLNTEAFF.

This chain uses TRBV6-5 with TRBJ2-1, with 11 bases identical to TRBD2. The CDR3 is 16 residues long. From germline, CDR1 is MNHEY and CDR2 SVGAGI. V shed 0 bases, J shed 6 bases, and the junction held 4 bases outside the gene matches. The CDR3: CASSYSASGRTNEQFF. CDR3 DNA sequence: TGTGCCAGCAGTTACTCTGCTAGCGGGAGGACCAATGAGCAGTTCTTC.

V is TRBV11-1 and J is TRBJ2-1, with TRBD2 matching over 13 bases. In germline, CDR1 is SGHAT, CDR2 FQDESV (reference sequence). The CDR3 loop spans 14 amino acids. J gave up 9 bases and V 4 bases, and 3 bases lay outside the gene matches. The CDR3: CASSWTSGSGEQFF. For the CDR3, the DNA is TGTGCCAGCAGCTGGACTAGCGGGAGTGGTGAGCAGTTCTTC.

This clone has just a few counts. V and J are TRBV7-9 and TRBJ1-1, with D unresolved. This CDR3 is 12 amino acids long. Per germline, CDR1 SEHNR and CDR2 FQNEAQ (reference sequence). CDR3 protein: CVGQFMNTEAFF. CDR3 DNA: TGTGTAGGGCAGTTCATGAACACTGAAGCTTTCTTT.